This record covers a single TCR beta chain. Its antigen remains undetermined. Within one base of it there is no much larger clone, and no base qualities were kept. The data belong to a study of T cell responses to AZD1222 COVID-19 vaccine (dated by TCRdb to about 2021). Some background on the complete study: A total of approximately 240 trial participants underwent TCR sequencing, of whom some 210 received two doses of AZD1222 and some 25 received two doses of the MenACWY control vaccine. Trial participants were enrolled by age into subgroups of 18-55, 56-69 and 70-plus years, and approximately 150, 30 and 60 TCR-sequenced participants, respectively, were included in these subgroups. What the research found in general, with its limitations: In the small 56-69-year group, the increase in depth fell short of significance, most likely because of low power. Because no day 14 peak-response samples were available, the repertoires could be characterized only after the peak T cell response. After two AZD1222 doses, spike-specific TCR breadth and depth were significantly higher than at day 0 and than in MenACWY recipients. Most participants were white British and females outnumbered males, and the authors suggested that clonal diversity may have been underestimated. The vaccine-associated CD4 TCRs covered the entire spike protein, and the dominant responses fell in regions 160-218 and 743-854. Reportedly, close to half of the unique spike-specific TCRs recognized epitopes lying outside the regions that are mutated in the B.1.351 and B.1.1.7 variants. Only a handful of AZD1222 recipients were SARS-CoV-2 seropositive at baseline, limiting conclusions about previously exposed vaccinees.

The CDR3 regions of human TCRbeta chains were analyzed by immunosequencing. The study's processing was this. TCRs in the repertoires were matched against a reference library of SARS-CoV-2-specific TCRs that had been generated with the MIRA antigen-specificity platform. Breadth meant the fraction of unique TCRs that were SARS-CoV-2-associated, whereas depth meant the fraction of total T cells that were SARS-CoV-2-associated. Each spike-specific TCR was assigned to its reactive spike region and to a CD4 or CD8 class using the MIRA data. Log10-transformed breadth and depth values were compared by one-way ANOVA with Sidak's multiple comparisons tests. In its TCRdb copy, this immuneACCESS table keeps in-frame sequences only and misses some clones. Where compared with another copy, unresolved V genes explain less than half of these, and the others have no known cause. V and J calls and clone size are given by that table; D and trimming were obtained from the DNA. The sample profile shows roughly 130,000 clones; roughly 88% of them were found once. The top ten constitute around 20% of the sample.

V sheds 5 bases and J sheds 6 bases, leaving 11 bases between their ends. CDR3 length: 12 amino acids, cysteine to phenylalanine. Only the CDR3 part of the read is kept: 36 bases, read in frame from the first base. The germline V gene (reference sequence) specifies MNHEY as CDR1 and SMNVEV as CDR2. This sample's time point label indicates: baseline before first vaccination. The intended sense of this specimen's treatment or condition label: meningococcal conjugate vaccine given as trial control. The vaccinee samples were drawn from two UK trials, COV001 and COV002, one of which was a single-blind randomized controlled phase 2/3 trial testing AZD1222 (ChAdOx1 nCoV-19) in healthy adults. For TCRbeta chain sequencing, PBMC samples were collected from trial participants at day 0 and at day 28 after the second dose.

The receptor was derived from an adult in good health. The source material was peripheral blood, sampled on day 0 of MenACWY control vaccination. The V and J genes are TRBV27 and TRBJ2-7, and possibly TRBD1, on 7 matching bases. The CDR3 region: CASSVRGVEQYF. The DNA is TGTGCCAGCAGTGTCAGGGGGGTCGAGCAGTACTTC.